The subject of this entry is one TCR beta chain. The V end lost 3 bases, the J end lost 4 bases, and 13 bases lay between the germline ends. CDR3 length: 15 amino acids. Germline CDR1 reads LNHDA; CDR2 reads SQIVND (reference sequence). This sample stems from a study of blood T cell repertoires in COVID-19. As for the study in general: Spain, Italy and the United States supplied samples that represented acute and convalescent COVID-19.

Sequenced by immunoSEQ multiplex PCR; TCRdb stores in-frame clones only, minus some. The table includes about 170,000 clones, around 87% detected once. In Seattle, patients joined the study during active infection and were tracked longitudinally. Sequencing was carried out using peripheral blood. This TCR derives from a woman aged 80 or over with COVID-19, enrolled during active disease. V usage is TRBV19 and J usage is TRBJ1-5; D may be TRBD1 (5 bases). The CDR3 reads CASSIGGVANQPQHF. CDR3 coding DNA: TGTGCCAGTAGTATCGGGGGGGTGGCGAATCAGCCCCAGCATTTT.